This passage covers 9 T cell receptor beta chains from one sample sequenced in a study of shared clonotypes between healthy human individuals. Sequenced by immunoSEQ multiplex PCR; TCRdb stores in-frame clones only, minus some. The data hold roughly 480,000 clones, with 79% observed a single time. Sequenced: PBMCs. The receptor set was obtained from a woman aged 40 to 50 in good health. Some clones in this sample may be carry-over from other donors' samples.

The rearrangement joins TRBV5-1 to TRBJ1-4, with D perhaps matching TRBD1 (5 bases). The CDR3 has 14 amino acids. The V end lost 0 bases, the J end lost 7 bases, and 10 bases lay between the germline ends. CDR1 is SGHRS and CDR2 is YFSETQ in the germline V gene. The CDR3 loop reads CASSLVTGGEKLFF. The DNA of the CDR3 is TGCGCCAGCAGCTTGGTTACCGGGGGTGAAAAACTGTTTTTT. Full variable domain (remainder filled in from reference TRBV5-1 and TRBJ1-4): KAGVTQTPRYLIKTRGQQVTLSCSPISGHRSVSWYQQTPGQGLQFLFEYFSETQRNKGNFPGRFSGRQFSNSRSEMNVSTLELGDSALYLCASSLVTGGEKLFFGSGTQLSVL.

The CDR3 DNA is TGTGCCTGGAGAGCTAAGGGGTCCTACGAGCAGTACTTC. The encoded protein is CAWRAKGSYEQYF. This chain uses TRBV30 with TRBJ2-7, with a tentative D call TRBD1 (5 bases). V lost 3 bases to trimming and J lost 1 base, with 10 bases between them. This CDR3 contains 13 residues. Germline-derived CDR1 and CDR2 are GTSNPN and SVGIG (reference sequence).

This clone was recorded at least ten times. The V call is TRBV6-6, the J call TRBJ1-5; TRBD1 is a possible D gene (5 bases). The CDR3 contains 13 residues. Germline V lookup: CDR1 MNHNY, CDR2 SVGAGI (reference sequence). Between the trimmed V and J ends, which lost 7 bases and 7 bases, there was a span of 14 bases. The CDR3 DNA reads as TGTGCCAGCAACCACGGAGGGGTCCAGCCCCAGCATTTT. Residues: CASNHGGVQPQHF.

This chain connects TRBV6-4 to TRBJ1-2, with D unclear. The germline V and J ends were trimmed by 4 bases and 3 bases, with 12 bases remaining between them. Germline V gene data show CDR1 as MRHNA and CDR2 as SNTAGT. This CDR3 contains 14 residues. CDR3 in amino acids: CASSAEPTDYGYTF. Written as DNA, the CDR3 is TGTGCCAGCAGTGCCGAGCCGACGGACTATGGCTACACCTTC.

In its sample, this clone was seen a few times. The CDR3 reads CATSEGSGSSYNEQFF. CDR3 bases: TGTGCCACCAGCGAGGGGAGCGGGAGCTCCTACAATGAGCAGTTCTTC. This chain links TRBV15 with TRBJ2-1; 8 bases line up with TRBD2. V gave up 5 bases and J gave up 0 bases; unmatched junction bases: 6. The CDR3 spans 16 residues. Germline V CDR1 and CDR2: LNHNV, YYDKDF (reference sequence).

The chain combines TRBV7-3 with TRBJ2-3; the match to TRBD2 covers 8 bases. The length of the CDR3 is 16 residues. The germline V gene has CDR1 SGHTA and CDR2 FQGTGA. With 5 bases clipped from V and 9 bases from J, the junction kept 16 bases outside the gene matches. CDR3 sequence reads: CASSTVAGPGFGTQYF. In nucleotides, the CDR3 is TGTGCCAGCAGCACTGTAGCGGGACCGGGGTTTGGCACGCAGTATTTT. Looking up the rest from reference TRBV7-3 and TRBJ2-3 gives the full variable domain: GAGVSQTPSNKVTEKGKYVELRCDPISGHTALYWYRQSLGQGPEFLIYFQGTGAADDSGLPNDRFFAVRPEGSVSTLKIQRTERGDSAVYLCASSTVAGPGFGTQYFGPGTRLTVL.

The chain links TRBV6-1 to TRBJ2-7; 7 nucleotides align to TRBD1. CDR1 is MNHNS, CDR2 SASEGT, per germline. CDR3 size: 12 residues. J gave up 5 bases and V 6 bases, and 4 bases lay outside the gene matches. DNA of the CDR3: TGTGCCAGCAGGGTACAGGGGAACGAGCAGTACTTC. This encodes CASRVQGNEQYF.

This clone was seen a handful of times. The V call is TRBV18, the J call TRBJ1-2; D not resolved. There are 13 residues in the CDR3. V was trimmed by 3 bases and J by 3 bases, leaving 8 bases between them. Per the germline V gene, CDR1 is KGHSH and CDR2 is LQKENI. DNA of the CDR3: TGTGCCAGCTCACCGGTAACAGACTATGGCTACACCTTC. Translation gives CASSPVTDYGYTF.

The chain combines TRBV5-1 with TRBJ2-3, with TRBD2 matching 8 bases. Germline V gene lookup returns CDR1 SGHRS and CDR2 YFSETQ. V lost 1 base, J lost 1 base, and 5 bases stayed unmatched. CDR3 length equals 16 residues. The CDR3 region has the DNA TGCGCCAGCAGCTTGCTGACTAGCGACGGCACAGATACGCAGTATTTT. Amino acids: CASSLLTSDGTDTQYF. Full variable domain (remainder filled in from reference TRBV5-1 and TRBJ2-3): KAGVTQTPRYLIKTRGQQVTLSCSPISGHRSVSWYQQTPGQGLQFLFEYFSETQRNKGNFPGRFSGRQFSNSRSEMNVSTLELGDSALYLCASSLLTSDGTDTQYFGPGTRLTVL.